This record looks at one TCR beta chain sequence and its context. This clonotype was counted between two and nine times. The antigen it recognizes is unknown. Per-base quality was not reported, and no clone a single base away is much larger than it. The data derive from a study of T cells after yellow fever vaccination (dated by TCRdb to the late 2010s). About the study as a whole: The SMART-Seq v4 Ultra Low Input RNA kit was used to prepare libraries from fractions with low cell numbers. Bulk TCR alpha and beta repertoires were sequenced longitudinally to track T-cell clones before and after primary and booster YFV17D yellow fever vaccination. Two healthy male donors made up the cohort, one aged 18 to 29 years and the other aged 30 to 39 years. Blood was drawn at multiple timepoints before and after primary and secondary immunization, with bulk PBMC replicates and cell subsets isolated.

What the treatment or condition label conveys for this sample: live attenuated yellow fever vaccine strain. At each blood-draw timepoint, two biological replicates of bulk PBMCs were collected. PBMCs were isolated from peripheral blood using a standard Ficoll-Paque protocol. TriZol was used to extract RNA from bulk PBMCs, from CD4 and CD8 fractions, and from dextramer-positive and dextramer-negative fractions. On the study overall, not on this receptor specifically: Computational filtering was needed because FACS-sorted repertoires could contain abundant contaminating clonotypes from the bulk population. Because the study included only a couple of donors, the extent to which the findings can be generalized is limited. A small share of clonotypes occurred in both CD4 and CD8 compartments, likely arising from convergent recombination. The secondary T-cell response was weaker than the primary response but faster, peaking on day 5 instead of day 15. After the booster, most of the clones that had expanded following primary vaccination were detected again (just under 97% of CD4 and roughly nine tenths of CD8), which suggests that memory was broadly maintained.

Synthesis of TCR cDNA relied on 5'RACE template switching, a step that introduced a universal primer site along with unique molecular identifiers. Priming for cDNA synthesis came from both the TCR alpha and TCR beta constant segments. Library amplification involved two PCR steps, and the second step added sample barcodes and sequencing adapters. Sequencing of libraries was performed on Illumina HiSeq 2500 (2x100 bp) or NovaSeq (2x150 bp). Processing in the source paper ran as follows. Demultiplexing of reads and collapsing into UMI consensus sequences were performed with MIGEC, and V(D)J alignment was carried out with MiXCR. Clonotypes responding to the vaccine were identified with edgeR on replicate PBMC samples, with the criteria of FDR below 0.01 and a log2 fold change above 5 up to day 15. Each bulk clonotype was labeled CD4 or CD8 based on which sequenced repertoire, CD4 or CD8, contained the clonotype at higher abundance. The public sequencing data were trimmed at Q25 with fastp and processed into clonotypes with MiXCR by TCRdb, which kept only in-frame beta chains. One record per CDR3 amino acid sequence lists the most common genes and DNA. The V and J calls were determined by TCRdb, not by the authors. Present in this sample are about 550,000 distinct CDR3 sequences, about 19% of which were seen just once. The ten largest clones capture around an eighth of the sample.

Sequences were derived from PBMCs, sampled 15 days after the yellow fever booster vaccination. This clonotype originated in a man younger than 40 who received the YFV17D yellow fever vaccine.

CDR3 loop: CSAGRTGKQETQYF. The sequenced DNA: TGCAGTGCTGGGCGGACAGGGAAACAAGAGACCCAGTACTTC. This chain joins TRBV20-1 to TRBJ2-5, with 8 bases matching TRBD1. The germline V end is reduced by 5 bases and the J end by 2 bases; junction bases left unmatched: 7. As encoded in the germline V gene (reference sequence), CDR1 is DFQATT while CDR2 is SNEGSKA. The CDR3 numbers 14 residues from cysteine through phenylalanine. Only the CDR3 portion is preserved as DNA: 42 bases, with reading frame beginning at the first base.